This T cell receptor (beta chain) was sequenced in a study of cytomegalovirus exposure and HLA in healthy donors. Study-wide points: For most TCR sequences rarity was the rule, although some public TCRs occurred in many donors. A link between a missense DCLRE1C variant and TCR beta V- and J-gene trimming emerged from a later analysis. Listed as cytomegalovirus-associated were 150 to 200 TCR beta chains. TCR beta sequences reportedly predicted most subjects' HLA-A and HLA-B alleles accurately.

PCR was performed using 60 Vbeta and 13 Jbeta primers. The repertoire was sequenced with immunoSEQ multiplex PCR; TCRdb's copy has only in-frame clones and lacks some. The data contain 70,000 to 95,000 clones, 75% to 85% of them singletons. The CDR3 is made up of 17 amino acids. CDR1 is SGHNT, CDR2 YENEEA, per germline. V shed 4 bases and J 2 bases; nucleotides not matched to a gene: 5. Concerning this clone itself: Antigen: not known.

V gene TRBV11-3 combines with J gene TRBJ2-1, with TRBD2 matching over 13 bases. The TCR was taken from a man younger than 35 in good health and CMV-seronegative. Material for sequencing was PBMCs. CDR3 DNA: TGTGCCAGCAGCTCCAGAGGGACTAGCGGGGCCTACAATGAGCAGTTCTTC. Amino acids: CASSSRGTSGAYNEQFF.